This TCR beta chain was observed in a study of cytomegalovirus exposure and HLA in healthy donors. Across the whole study: Later, an analysis reported that the 95 to 150 validation repertoires had used the same platform as the roughly 680 first-cohort repertoires. Findings and limits, study-wide: High specificity and sensitivity for cytomegalovirus status were reported for the classifier. Across donors, most TCRs were seen rarely, yet some public ones were widespread.

The sample holds one count of this clone. The antigen remains unidentified. Measured with immunoSEQ multiplex PCR; TCRdb has only the in-frame clones, and not every one. The profile covers roughly 240,000 clones, with approximately 87% appearing a single time and around 2.6% taken by the ten largest. This sequence was found in a man aged 18 to 29 in good health and CMV-seronegative. Source material: PBMCs.

Here the CDR3 DNA reads TGTGCCAGCAGCTACGGGGGGAGCACAGATACGCAGTATTTT. Amino acid sequence: CASSYGGSTDTQYF. The chain carries TRBV6-6 and TRBJ2-3, with TRBD2 identical over 7 bases. Germline CDR1 MNHNY, CDR2 SVGAGI (reference sequence). J gave up 0 bases and V 6 bases, and 3 bases lay outside the gene matches. This CDR3 spans 14 amino acids.